The clone carrying this T cell receptor (beta chain) has just a few counts. Its antigen is undetermined. This sample is drawn from a study of CD8 T cells in ankylosing spondylitis. Study observations and caveats: What appeared characteristic of ankylosing spondylitis blood was a TCR beta motif of eight highly homologous variants. Earlier studies detected some motif variants in reactive arthritis synovial fluid and blood.

In TCRdb, the 5' RACE reads were re-called with MiXCR into one record per CDR3 protein. This sample has about 390,000 distinct CDR3 sequences, with around 22% found just once. The CDR3 is 13 residues long. CDR1 is DFQATT and CDR2 is SNEGSKA in the germline V gene (reference sequence). Trimming took off 0 bases at V and 4 bases at J, with 7 bases between the two ends. The specimen was blood, either unsorted or a sorted T cell fraction (not recorded which). This rearrangement joins TRBV20-1 to TRBJ2-1, with D unclear. This receptor was identified in a male donor with ankylosing spondylitis. Here the CDR3 DNA reads TGCAGTGCTAGAGATCCCCCTTACAATGAGCAGTTCTTC. Amino acid sequence: CSARDPPYNEQFF.